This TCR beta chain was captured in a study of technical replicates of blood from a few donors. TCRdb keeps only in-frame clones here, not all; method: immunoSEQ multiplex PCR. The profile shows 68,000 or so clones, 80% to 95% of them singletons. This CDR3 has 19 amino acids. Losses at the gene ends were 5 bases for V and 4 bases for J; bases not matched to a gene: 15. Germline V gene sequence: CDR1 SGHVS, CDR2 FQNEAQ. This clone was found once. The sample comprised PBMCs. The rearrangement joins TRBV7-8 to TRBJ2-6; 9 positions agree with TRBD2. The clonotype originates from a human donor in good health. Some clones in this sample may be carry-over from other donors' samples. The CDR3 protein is CASSLGGGRAVSGANVLTF. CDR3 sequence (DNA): TGTGCCAGCAGCCTAGGGGGCGGGAGGGCCGTTTCCGGGGCCAACGTCCTGACTTTC.